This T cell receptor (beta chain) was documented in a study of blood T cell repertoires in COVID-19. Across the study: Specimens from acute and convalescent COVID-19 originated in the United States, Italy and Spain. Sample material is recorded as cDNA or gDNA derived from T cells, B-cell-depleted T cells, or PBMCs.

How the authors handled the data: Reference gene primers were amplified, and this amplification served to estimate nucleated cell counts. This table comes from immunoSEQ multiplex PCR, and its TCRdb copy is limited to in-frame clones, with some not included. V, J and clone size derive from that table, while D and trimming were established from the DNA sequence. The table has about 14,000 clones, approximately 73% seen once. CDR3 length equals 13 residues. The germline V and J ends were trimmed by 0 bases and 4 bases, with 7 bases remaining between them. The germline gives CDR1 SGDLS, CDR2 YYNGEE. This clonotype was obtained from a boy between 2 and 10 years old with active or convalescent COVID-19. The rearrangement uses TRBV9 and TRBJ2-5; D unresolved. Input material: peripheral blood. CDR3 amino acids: CASSVDPGETQYF. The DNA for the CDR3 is TGTGCCAGCAGCGTAGATCCGGGAGAGACCCAGTACTTC.